The rows below give T cell receptor beta chains drawn from one sample of a study of cytomegalovirus exposure and HLA in healthy donors. TCRdb's copy holds only in-frame clones and misses some; the assay was immunoSEQ multiplex PCR. The table has approximately 120,000 clones, 75% to 85% seen once. What was sequenced was PBMCs. Receptor source: a man in his forties or fifties in good health and CMV-seronegative. Both conserved end residues are part of each CDR3. A D gene is named only where the DNA matches it firmly. Clone size is shown for a subset of rows, as once, few, many or a class of expanded clone.

NA,TRBD1,TRBV11-2,TRBJ1-2,CASSYSGGALAGYTF,TGTGCCAGCAGCTACTCAGGGGGCGCCTTGGCCGGCTACACCTTC
NA,NA,TRBV6-1,TRBJ1-1,CASSNPLLQGTEAFF,TGTGCCAGCAGTAACCCATTACTGCAGGGCACTGAAGCTTTCTTT
NA,TRBD1,TRBV2,TRBJ1-2,CASSETDREGGYTF,TGTGCCAGCAGTGAAACTGACAGGGAAGGCGGCTACACCTTC
NA,TRBD1,TRBV5-6,TRBJ2-7,CASSSNRGVAYEQYF,TGTGCCAGCAGCTCGAACAGGGGTGTGGCGTACGAGCAGTACTTC
NA,TRBD2,TRBV6-1,TRBJ2-3,CASSPGLATDTQYF,TGTGCCAGCAGTCCGGGACTAGCAACAGATACGCAGTATTTT
NA,TRBD1,TRBV11-2,TRBJ2-2,CASSSRDRVITGELFF,TGTGCCAGCAGCTCCCGGGACAGGGTAATCACCGGGGAGCTGTTTTTT
NA,NA,TRBV7-2,TRBJ1-6,CASSLTANSNSPLHF,TGTGCCAGCAGCTTAACAGCAAACTCTAATTCACCCCTCCACTTT
once,NA,TRBV30,TRBJ1-6,CAWDSYNSPLHF,TGTGCCTGGGACAGCTACAATTCACCCCTCCACTTT
NA,TRBD2,TRBV7-2,TRBJ2-7,CASSLDGGGATYEQYF,TGTGCCAGCAGCTTAGACGGCGGGGGGGCGACCTACGAGCAGTACTTC
NA,NA,TRBV5-1,TRBJ2-5,CASSLGGAQETQYF,TGCGCCAGCAGCTTGGGTGGGGCGCAAGAGACCCAGTACTTC
NA,NA,TRBV28,TRBJ1-1,CASSTTPPGSGITEAFF,TGTGCCAGCAGCACCACCCCCCCCGGTAGTGGTATAACTGAAGCTTTCTTT
once,NA,TRBV5-4,TRBJ1-6,CASSLDSTDTISSPLHF,TGTGCCAGCAGCTTGGATTCGACAGATACGATTAGTTCACCCCTCCACTTT
NA,TRBD1,TRBV18,TRBJ1-4,CASSPMELTGGRVKLFF,TGTGCCAGCTCACCAATGGAATTGACAGGGGGACGAGTCAAACTGTTTTTT
NA,NA,TRBV10-3,TRBJ1-2,CAISGGTGGAPGSYTF,TGTGCCATCAGTGGAGGGACTGGTGGAGCCCCCGGAAGCTACACCTTC